The entry that follows covers one TCR beta chain sequence. This sample includes further DNA sequences coding for the same CDR3. Enrolled during active infection, Seattle patients were then followed longitudinally. The data were produced by immunoSEQ multiplex PCR, yet TCRdb's version contains in-frame clones alone and is incomplete. The sample carries roughly 340,000 clones, around 87% recorded once. The V gene lost 2 bases and the J gene lost 1 base, with 6 bases spanning the gap. The CDR3 consists of 13 residues. Germline CDR1 and CDR2: LNHDA and SQIVND (reference sequence). The data are from a study of blood T cell repertoires in COVID-19.

The chain employs TRBV19 and TRBJ2-7; D is undetermined. Sequences were obtained from peripheral blood. This TCR was sampled from a woman between 50 and 59 years old with COVID-19, enrolled during active disease. For the CDR3, the DNA is TGTGCCAGTAGTATACCAGGATCCTACGAGCAGTACTTC. Its protein is CASSIPGSYEQYF.